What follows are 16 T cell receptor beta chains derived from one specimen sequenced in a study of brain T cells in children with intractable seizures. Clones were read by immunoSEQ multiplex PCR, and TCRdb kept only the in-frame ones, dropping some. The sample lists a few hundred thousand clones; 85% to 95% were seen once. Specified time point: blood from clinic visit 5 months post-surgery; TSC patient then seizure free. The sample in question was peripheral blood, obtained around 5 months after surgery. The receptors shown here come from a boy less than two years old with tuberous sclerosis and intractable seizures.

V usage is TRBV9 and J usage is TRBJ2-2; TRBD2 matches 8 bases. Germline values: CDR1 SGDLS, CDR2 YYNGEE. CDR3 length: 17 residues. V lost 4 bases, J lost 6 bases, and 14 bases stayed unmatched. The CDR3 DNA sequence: TGTGCCAGCAGCCCTTGGGGTAGCGGGACGGTAGCCGGGGAGCTGTTTTTT. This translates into CASSPWGSGTVAGELFF.

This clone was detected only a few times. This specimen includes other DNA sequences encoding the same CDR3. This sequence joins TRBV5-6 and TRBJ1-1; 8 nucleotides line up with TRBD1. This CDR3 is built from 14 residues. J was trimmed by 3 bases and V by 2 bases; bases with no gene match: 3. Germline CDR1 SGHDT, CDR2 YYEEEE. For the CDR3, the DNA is TGTGCCAGCAGCTTAGGGACAGGAGACACTGAAGCTTTCTTT. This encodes CASSLGTGDTEAFF.

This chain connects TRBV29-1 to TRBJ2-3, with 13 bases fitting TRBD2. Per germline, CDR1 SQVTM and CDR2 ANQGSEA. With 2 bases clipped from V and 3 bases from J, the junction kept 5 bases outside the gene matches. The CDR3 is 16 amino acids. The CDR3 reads CSVEKLAGGPTDTQYF. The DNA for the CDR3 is TGCAGCGTTGAAAAACTAGCGGGAGGGCCAACAGATACGCAGTATTTT.

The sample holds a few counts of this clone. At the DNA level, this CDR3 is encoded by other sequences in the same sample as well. The CDR3 sequence is CASSQGNYGYTF. The CDR3 nucleotides read TGCGCCAGCAGCCAAGGGAACTATGGCTACACCTTC. The V call is TRBV4-1, the J call TRBJ1-2, with no clear D. This CDR3 is built from 12 residues. The V gene lost 1 base and the J gene lost 2 bases, with 2 bases spanning the gap. CDR1 and CDR2 from the germline V gene are MGHRA and YSYEKL.

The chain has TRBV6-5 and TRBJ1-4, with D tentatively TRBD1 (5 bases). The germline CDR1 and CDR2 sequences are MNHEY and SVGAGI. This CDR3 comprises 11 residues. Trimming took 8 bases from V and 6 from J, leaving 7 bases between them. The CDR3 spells CASGADEKLFF. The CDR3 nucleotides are TGTGCCAGCGGGGCAGATGAAAAACTGTTTTTT.

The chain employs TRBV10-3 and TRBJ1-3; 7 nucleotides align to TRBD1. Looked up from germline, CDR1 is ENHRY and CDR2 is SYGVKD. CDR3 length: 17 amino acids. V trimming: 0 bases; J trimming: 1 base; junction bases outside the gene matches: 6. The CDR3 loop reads CAISESITGASGNTIYF. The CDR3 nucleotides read TGTGCCATCAGTGAGTCGATTACAGGGGCGTCTGGAAACACCATATATTTT.

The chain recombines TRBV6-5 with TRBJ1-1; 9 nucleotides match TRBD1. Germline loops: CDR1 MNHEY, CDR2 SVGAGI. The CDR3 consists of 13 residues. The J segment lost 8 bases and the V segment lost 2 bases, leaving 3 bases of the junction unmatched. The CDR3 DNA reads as TGTGCCAGCAGTTACCGGGACAGGGCAGAAGCTTTCTTT. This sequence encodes CASSYRDRAEAFF.

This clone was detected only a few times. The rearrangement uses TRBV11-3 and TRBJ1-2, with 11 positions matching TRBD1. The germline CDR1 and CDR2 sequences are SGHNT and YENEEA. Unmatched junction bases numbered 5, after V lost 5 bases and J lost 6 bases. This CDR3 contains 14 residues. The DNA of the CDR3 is TGTGCCAGCAGCCAGGACAGGGGGCGCGATGGCTACACCTTC. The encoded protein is CASSQDRGRDGYTF. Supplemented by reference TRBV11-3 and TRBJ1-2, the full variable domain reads EAGVVQSPRYKIIEKKQPVAFWCNPISGHNTLYWYLQNLGQGPELLIRYENEEAVDDSQLPKDRFSAERLKGVDSTLKIQPAELGDSAVYLCASSQDRGRDGYTFGSGTRLTVV.

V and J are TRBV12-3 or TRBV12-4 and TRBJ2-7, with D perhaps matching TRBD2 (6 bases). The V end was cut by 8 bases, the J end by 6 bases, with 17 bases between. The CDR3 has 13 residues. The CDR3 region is CASRGIGVPEQYF. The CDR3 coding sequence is TGTGCCAGCCGGGGGATAGGGGTTCCCGAGCAGTACTTC.

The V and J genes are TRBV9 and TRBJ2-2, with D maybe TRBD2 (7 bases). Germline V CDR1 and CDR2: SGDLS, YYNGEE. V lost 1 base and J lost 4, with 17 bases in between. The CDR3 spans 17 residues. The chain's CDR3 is CASSVWAAGAGTGELFF. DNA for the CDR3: TGTGCCAGCAGCGTATGGGCTGCGGGGGCGGGCACCGGGGAGCTGTTTTTT.

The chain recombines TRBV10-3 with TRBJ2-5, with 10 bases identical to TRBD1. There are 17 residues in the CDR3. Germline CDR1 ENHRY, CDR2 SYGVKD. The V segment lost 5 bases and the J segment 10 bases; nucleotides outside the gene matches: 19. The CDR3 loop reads CAISPDRVDRGLKGQYF. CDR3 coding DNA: TGTGCCATCAGTCCGGACCGCGTAGACAGGGGGCTTAAGGGCCAGTACTTC.

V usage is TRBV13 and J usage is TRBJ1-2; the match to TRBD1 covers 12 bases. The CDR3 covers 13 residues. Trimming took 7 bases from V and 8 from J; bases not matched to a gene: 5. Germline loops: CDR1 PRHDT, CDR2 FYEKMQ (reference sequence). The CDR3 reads CASKGQGAQGYTF. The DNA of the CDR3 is TGTGCCAGCAAGGGACAGGGGGCGCAGGGCTACACCTTC.

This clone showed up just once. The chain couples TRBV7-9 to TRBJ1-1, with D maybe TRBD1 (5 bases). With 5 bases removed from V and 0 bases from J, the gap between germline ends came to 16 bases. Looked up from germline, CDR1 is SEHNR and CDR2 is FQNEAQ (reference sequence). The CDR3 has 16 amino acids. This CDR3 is CASSPRWGTLNTEAFF. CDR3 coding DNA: TGTGCCAGCAGCCCTAGGTGGGGCACCCTGAACACTGAAGCTTTCTTT. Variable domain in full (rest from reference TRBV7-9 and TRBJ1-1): DTGVSQNPRHKITKRGQNVTFRCDPISEHNRLYWYRQTLGQGPEFLTYFQNEAQLEKSRLLSDRFSAERPKGSFSTLEIQRTEQGDSAMYLCASSPRWGTLNTEAFFGQGTRLTVV.

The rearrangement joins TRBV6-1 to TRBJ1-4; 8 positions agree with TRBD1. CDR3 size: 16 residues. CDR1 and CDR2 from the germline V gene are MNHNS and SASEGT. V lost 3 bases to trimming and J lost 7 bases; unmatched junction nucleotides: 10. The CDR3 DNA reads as TGTGCCAGCAGTGAGCACGCGGGCAGGGGGCGTGAAAAACTGTTTTTT. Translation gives CASSEHAGRGREKLFF.

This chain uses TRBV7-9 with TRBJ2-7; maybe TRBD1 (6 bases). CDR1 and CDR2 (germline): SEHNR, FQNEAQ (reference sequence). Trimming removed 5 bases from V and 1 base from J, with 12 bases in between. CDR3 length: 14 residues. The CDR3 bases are TGTGCCAGCAGCGGAACAACAGGGTCCTACGAGCAGTACTTC. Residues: CASSGTTGSYEQYF.

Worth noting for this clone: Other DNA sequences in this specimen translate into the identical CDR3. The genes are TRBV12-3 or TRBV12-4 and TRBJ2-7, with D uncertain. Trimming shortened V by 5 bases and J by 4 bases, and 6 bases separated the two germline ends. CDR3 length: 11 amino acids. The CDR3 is CASSEGYEQYF. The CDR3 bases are TGTGCCAGCAGTGAAGGTTACGAGCAGTACTTC.